The clone carrying this TCR beta chain was recorded at least ten times. Its matching antigen is unknown. The entry originates in a study of neurological immune-mediated disorders. Germline V gives CDR1 LGHDT, CDR2 YNNKEL (reference sequence). CDR3 length: 13 amino acids. V was trimmed by 0 bases and J by 7 bases, leaving 9 bases between them. A single record per CDR3 protein comes from TCRdb applying MiXCR to the 5' RACE reads. Among roughly 62,000 distinct CDR3 sequences listed, about 3.5% were seen once. Study-wide results and limits: Phylogenetic grouping assigned the repertoires of 18 of 34 multiple sclerosis patients to a single cluster of related CDR3 sequences. This cluster may be a repertoire-level signature.

The sequencing input was PBMCs. The rearrangement links TRBV3-1 to TRBJ1-2; D gene unclear. The receptor's source is a woman between 50 and 59 years old with multiple sclerosis. The CDR3 protein is CASSQEGHRGYTF. The DNA of the CDR3 is TGTGCCAGCAGCCAAGAAGGGCACCGTGGCTACACCTTC. Combining the CDR3 with reference TRBV3-1 and TRBJ1-2 gives the whole variable domain DTAVSQTPKYLVTQMGNDKSIKCEQNLGHDTMYWYKQDSKKFLKIMFSYNNKELIINETVPNRFSPKSPDKAHLNLHINSLELGDSAVYFCASSQEGHRGYTFGSGTRLTVV.